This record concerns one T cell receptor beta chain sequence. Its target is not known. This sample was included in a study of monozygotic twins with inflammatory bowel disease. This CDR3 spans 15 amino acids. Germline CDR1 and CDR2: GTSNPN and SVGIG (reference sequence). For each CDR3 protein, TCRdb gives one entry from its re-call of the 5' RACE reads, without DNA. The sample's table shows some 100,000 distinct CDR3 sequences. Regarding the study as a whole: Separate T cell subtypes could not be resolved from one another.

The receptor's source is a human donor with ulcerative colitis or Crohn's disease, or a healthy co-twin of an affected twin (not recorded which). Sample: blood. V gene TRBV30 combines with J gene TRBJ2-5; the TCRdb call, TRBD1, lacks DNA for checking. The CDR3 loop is CAWSVGGPGEETQYF.